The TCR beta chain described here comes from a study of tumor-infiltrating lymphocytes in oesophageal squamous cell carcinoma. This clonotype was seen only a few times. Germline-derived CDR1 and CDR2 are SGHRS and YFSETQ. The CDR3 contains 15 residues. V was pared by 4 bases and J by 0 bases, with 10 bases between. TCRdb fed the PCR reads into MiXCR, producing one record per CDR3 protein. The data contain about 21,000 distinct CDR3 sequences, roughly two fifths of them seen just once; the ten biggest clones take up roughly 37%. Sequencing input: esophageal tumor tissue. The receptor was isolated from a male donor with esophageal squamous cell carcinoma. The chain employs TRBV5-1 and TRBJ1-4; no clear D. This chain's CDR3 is CASSPTEATNEKLFF. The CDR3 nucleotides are TGCGCCAGCAGCCCGACGGAGGCAACTAATGAAAAACTGTTTTTT.